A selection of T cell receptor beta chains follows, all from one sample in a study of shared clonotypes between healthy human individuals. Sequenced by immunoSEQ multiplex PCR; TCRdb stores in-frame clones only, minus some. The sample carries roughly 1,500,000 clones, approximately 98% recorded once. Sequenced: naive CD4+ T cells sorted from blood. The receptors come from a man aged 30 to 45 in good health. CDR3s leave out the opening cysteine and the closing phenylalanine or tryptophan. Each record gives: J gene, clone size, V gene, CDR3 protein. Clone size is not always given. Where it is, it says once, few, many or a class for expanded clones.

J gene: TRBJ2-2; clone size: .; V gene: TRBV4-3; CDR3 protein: ASSQVGQVGSGELF
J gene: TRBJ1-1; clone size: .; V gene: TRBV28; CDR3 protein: ASSLEFGGTEAF
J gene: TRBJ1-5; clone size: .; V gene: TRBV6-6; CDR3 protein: ASRDRTGPNQPQH
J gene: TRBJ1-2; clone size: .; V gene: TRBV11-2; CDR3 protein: ASRGRIYGYT
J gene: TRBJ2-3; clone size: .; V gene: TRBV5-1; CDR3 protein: ASSLGSSTDTQY
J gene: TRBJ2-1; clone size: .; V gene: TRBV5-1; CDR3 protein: ASSLELHEQF
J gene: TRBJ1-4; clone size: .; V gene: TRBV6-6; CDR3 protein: ASRTVPENEKLF
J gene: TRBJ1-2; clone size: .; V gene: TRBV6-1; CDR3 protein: ASRTGPSNYGYT
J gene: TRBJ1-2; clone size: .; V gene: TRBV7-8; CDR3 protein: ASSPQMLGHYGYT
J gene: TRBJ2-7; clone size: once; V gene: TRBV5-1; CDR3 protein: ASSLRTGLGNEQY
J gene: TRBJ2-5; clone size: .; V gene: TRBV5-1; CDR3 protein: ASSLDYEGETQY
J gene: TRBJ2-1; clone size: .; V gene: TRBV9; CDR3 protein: ASSVDGAGGVIVKQF
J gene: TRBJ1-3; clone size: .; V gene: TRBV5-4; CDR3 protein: ASSRTGGRLNTIY
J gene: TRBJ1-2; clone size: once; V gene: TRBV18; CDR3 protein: ASSPGTGAGYT
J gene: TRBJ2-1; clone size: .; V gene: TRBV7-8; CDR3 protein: ASSLVSLFGTGTYNEQF
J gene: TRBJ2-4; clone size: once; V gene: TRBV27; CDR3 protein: ASSSLSERNIQY
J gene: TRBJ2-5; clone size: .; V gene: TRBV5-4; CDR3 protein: ASIEMGLAGGRLETQY
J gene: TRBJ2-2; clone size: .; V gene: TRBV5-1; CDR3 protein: ASSPGIQAGELF
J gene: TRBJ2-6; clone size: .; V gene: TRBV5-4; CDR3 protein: ASSLPGQGISSGANVLT
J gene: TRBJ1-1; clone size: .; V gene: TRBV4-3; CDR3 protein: ASSQVQRAGTEAF
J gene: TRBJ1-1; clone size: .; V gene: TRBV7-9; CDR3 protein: ASRTFGGPNTEAF
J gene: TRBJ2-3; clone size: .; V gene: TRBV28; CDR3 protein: ASSNPGQGMTDTQY
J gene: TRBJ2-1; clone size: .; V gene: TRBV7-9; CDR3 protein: ASSLRGLQDEQF
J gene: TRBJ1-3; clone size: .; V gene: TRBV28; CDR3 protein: ASNSGASLGNTIY
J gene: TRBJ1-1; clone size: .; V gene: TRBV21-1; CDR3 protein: ASSARDRGRGDTEAF
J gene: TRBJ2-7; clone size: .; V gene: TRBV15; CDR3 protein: ATSRDAASGTTYEQY
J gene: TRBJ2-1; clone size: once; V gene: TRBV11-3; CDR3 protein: ASRGGDNEQF
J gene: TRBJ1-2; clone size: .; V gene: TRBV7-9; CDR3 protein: ASSSIGDRESYGYT
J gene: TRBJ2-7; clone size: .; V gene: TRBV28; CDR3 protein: ASSSLISPSEQY
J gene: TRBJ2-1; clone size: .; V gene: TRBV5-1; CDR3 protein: ASSVGTSGGIEQF
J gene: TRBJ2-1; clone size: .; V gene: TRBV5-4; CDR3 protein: ASRAGAEQF
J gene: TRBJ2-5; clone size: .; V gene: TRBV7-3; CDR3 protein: ASSPTSGFQETQY
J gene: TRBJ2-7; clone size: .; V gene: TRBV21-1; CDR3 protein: ASRRPGRKPISYEQY
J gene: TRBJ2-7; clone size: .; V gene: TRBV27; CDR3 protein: ASSRTGLWVEQY
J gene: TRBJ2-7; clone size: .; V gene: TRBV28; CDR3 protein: ASSLRVATYEQY
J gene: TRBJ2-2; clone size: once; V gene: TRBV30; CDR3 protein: AWSRSGAGELF
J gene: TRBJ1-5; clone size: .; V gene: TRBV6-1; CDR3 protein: ASSEITQGPTNSNQPQH
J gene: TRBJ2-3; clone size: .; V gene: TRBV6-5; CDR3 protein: ASSYTLKFAGDTQY
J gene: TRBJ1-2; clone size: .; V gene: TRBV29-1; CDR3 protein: SVVTGKGYGYT
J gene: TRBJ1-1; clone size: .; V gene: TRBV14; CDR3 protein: ASSQEVGWGTEAF
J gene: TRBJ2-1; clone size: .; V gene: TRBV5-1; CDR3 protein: ASSLMVSSYNEQF
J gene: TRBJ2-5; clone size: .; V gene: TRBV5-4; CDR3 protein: ASSFRASGNLETQY
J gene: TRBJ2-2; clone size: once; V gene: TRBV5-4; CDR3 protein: ASSMGTSGTNTGELF
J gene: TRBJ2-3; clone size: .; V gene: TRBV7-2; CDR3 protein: ASSLVYPTDTQY
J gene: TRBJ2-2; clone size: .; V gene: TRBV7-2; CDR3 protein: ATLRGIAANTGELF
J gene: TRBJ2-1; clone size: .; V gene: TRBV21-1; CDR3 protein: ASSKDSYNEQF
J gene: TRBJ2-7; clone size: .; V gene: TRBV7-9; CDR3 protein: ASSLAVGLGSDEQY
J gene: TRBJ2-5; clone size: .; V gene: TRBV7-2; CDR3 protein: ASSPGWTQY
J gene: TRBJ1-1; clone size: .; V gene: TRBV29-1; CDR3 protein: SVLRGQFTEAF
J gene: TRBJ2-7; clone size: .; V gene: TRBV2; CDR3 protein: ASSEMGVSLTEFPEQY
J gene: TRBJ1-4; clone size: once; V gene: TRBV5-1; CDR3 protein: ASSLGDRGSNEKLF
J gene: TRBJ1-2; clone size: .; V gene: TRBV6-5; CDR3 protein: ASTRKGSGYT
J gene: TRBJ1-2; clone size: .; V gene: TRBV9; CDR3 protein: ASSVGGRDFDGYT
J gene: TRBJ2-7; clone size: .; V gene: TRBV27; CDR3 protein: ASSSQDRGYEQY
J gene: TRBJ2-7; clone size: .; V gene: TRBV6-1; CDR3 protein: ASSPNLGSYEQY